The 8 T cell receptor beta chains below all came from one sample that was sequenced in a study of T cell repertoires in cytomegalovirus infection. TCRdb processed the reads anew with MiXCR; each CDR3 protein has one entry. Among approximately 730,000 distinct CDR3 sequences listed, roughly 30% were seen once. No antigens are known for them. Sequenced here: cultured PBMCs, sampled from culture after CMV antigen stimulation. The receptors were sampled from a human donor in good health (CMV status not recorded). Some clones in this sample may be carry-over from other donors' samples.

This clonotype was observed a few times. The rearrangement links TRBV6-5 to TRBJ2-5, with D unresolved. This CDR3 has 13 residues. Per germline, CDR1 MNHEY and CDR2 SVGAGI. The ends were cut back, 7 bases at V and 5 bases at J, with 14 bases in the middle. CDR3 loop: CASKTELIETQYF. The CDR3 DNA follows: TGTGCCAGCAAAACGGAATTGATTGAGACCCAGTACTTC.

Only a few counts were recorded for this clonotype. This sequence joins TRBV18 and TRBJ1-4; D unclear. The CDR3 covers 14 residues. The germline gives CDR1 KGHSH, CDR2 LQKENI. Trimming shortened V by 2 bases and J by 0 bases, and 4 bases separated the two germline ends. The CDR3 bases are TGTGCCAGCTCACCAGCAGCAACTAATGAAAAACTGTTTTTT. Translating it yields CASSPAATNEKLFF.

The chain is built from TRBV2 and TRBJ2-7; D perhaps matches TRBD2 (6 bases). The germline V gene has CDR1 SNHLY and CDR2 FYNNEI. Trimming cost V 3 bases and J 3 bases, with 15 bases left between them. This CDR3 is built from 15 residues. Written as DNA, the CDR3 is TGTGCCAGCAGTGATGGACGGGAGAGCATCTACGAGCAGTACTTC. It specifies CASSDGRESIYEQYF.

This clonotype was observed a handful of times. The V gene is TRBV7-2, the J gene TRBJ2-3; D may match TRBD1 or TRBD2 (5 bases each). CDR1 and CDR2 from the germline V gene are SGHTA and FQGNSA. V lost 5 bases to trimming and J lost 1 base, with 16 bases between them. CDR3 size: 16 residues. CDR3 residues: CASSIGTRDRTDTQYF. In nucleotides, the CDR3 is TGTGCCAGCAGCATCGGGACCCGGGATCGCACAGATACGCAGTATTTT.

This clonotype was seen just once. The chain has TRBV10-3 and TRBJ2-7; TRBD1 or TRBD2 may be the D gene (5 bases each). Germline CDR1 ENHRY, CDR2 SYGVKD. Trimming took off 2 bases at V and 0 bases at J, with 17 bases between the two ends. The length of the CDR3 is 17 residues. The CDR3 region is CAISESLVGDSSYEQYF. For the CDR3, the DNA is TGTGCCATCAGTGAGAGCCTGGTGGGGGATAGCTCCTACGAGCAGTACTTC.

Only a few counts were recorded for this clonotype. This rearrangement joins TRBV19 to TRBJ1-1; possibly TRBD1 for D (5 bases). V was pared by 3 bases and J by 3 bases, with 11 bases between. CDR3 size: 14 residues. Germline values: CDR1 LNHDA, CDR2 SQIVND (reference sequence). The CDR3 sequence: CASSIYGADTEAFF. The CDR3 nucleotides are TGTGCCAGTAGTATCTACGGGGCGGACACTGAAGCTTTCTTT.

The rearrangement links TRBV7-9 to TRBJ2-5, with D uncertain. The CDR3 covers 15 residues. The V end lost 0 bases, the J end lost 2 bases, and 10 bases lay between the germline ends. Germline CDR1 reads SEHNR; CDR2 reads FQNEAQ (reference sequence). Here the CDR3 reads CASSLALGWQETQYF. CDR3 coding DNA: TGTGCCAGCAGCTTAGCGTTGGGCTGGCAAGAGACCCAGTACTTC.

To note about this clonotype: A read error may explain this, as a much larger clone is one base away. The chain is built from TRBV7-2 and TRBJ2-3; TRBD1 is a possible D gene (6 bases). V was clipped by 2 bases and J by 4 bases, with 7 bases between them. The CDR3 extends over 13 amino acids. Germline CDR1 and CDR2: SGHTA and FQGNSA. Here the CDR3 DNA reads TGTGCCAGCAGCTTATGGGGGCCAGATACGCAGTATTTT. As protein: CASSLWGPDTQYF.